This is a list of T cell receptor beta chains from one sample in a study of cytomegalovirus exposure and HLA in healthy donors. Assay used: immunoSEQ multiplex PCR; TCRdb lists only in-frame clones, some missing. Of around 200,000 clones listed, around 84% are singletons. Specimen: PBMCs. The source is a woman in her fifties or sixties in good health and CMV-seropositive. Both conserved end residues are part of each CDR3. A D gene is named only where the DNA matches it firmly. Where a row states a size, it is once, few, many or the class of an expanded clone; other rows omit it.

>-|TRBJ2-1|-|TRBV6-1
CASSNAREQFF
TGTGCCAGCAGTAACGCTAGGGAGCAGTTCTTC
>-|TRBJ2-2|TRBD1|TRBV11-2
CASSLVQGSTGELFF
TGTGCCAGCAGCTTAGTACAGGGGTCCACCGGGGAGCTGTTTTTT
>-|TRBJ1-5|-|TRBV4-3
CASSQDERGPQHF
TGCGCCAGCAGCCAAGACGAGAGAGGGCCCCAGCATTTT
>-|TRBJ2-2|-|TRBV6-4
CASSRSTRTGELFF
TGTGCCAGCAGTCGATCGACACGCACCGGGGAGCTGTTTTTT
>-|TRBJ1-4|-|TRBV14
CASSRRGTANEKLFF
TGTGCCAGCAGCCGACGGGGGACCGCTAATGAAAAACTGTTTTTT
>-|TRBJ1-4|TRBD1|TRBV2
CASSADRGDEKLFF
TGTGCCAGCAGTGCGGACAGGGGAGATGAAAAACTGTTTTTT
>-|TRBJ2-1|-|TRBV11-2
CASSLARNEQFF
TGTGCCAGCAGCTTAGCCAGAAATGAGCAGTTCTTC
>-|TRBJ1-6|-|TRBV30
CAWSWQGQSPLHF
TGTGCCTGGAGTTGGCAGGGTCAGTCACCCCTCCACTTT
>-|TRBJ2-7|-|TRBV19
CASSIGSEGGYEQYF
TGTGCCAGTAGTATAGGGTCTGAAGGGGGCTACGAGCAGTACTTC
>-|TRBJ2-5|-|TRBV7-9
CASSSHGAVGETQYF
TGTGCCAGCAGCTCACATGGGGCGGTAGGGGAGACCCAGTACTTC
>-|TRBJ2-1|TRBD2|TRBV7-3
CASTRGGSYNEQFF
TGTGCCAGCACGCGGGGGGGCTCCTACAATGAGCAGTTCTTC
>-|TRBJ2-3|-|TRBV29-1
CSFRRDSTDTQYF
TGCAGTTTCAGGCGGGATAGCACAGATACGCAGTATTTT
>-|TRBJ2-3|TRBD1|TRBV16
CASSPPGGSTDTQYF
TGTGCCAGCAGCCCGCCAGGGGGAAGCACAGATACGCAGTATTTT
>-|TRBJ2-1|TRBD1|TRBV6-1
CASRSQGGGNNEQFF
TGTGCCAGCAGGTCACAGGGGGGAGGCAACAATGAGCAGTTCTTC
>-|TRBJ2-1|-|TRBV5-1
CASSGDTSYNEQFF
TGCGCCAGCAGCGGGGACACCTCCTACAATGAGCAGTTCTTC
>-|TRBJ2-7|-|TRBV6-6
CASSFPAPPAYEQYF
TGTGCCAGCAGTTTCCCCGCGCCTCCTGCCTACGAGCAGTACTTC
>-|TRBJ1-2|TRBD1|TRBV6-5
CASSSGQGAWGYTF
TGTGCCAGCAGCTCCGGACAGGGGGCGTGGGGCTACACCTTC
>-|TRBJ2-7|TRBD1|TRBV7-9
CSSSAPGQRLNEQYF
TGTTCCAGCAGCGCCCCGGGACAGAGGCTTAACGAGCAGTACTTC
>-|TRBJ1-1|-|TRBV4-2
CASSLGGENTEAFF
TGTGCCAGCAGCTTGGGGGGAGAGAACACTGAAGCTTTCTTT
>-|TRBJ1-1|-|TRBV7-9
CASVPAGENTEAFF
TGTGCCAGCGTCCCAGCGGGGGAGAACACTGAAGCTTTCTTT
>-|TRBJ2-4|-|TRBV6-5
CASSSQGSKNIQYF
TGTGCCAGCAGTTCCCAGGGTTCCAAAAACATTCAGTACTTC
>-|TRBJ1-3|-|TRBV11-2
CASSLEEGGAGFAGNTIYF
TGTGCCAGCAGCTTAGAAGAGGGGGGGGCAGGGTTCGCTGGAAACACCATATATTTT
>-|TRBJ1-1|-|TRBV7-9
CASSLAWGGTEAFF
TGTGCCAGCAGCTTAGCGTGGGGAGGGACTGAAGCTTTCTTT
>-|TRBJ1-2|TRBD1|TRBV6-5
CASSYDWAGGLYGYTF
TGTGCCAGCAGTTACGATTGGGCAGGGGGCCTCTATGGCTACACCTTC
>-|TRBJ2-2|TRBD1|TRBV4-1
CASSQGRGINTGELFF
TGCGCCAGCAGCCAAGGCAGGGGGATTAACACCGGGGAGCTGTTTTTT
>-|TRBJ2-7|TRBD2|TRBV5-8
CASSSYGTKGYEQYF
TGTGCCAGCAGCTCTTACGGGACTAAGGGTTACGAGCAGTACTTC
>-|TRBJ1-1|-|TRBV5-6
CASSQIPNQNTEAFF
TGTGCCAGCAGCCAGATCCCGAACCAGAACACTGAAGCTTTCTTT
>-|TRBJ1-4|-|TRBV6-5
CASRSRALTNEKLFF
TGTGCCAGCCGTTCCAGGGCACTGACTAATGAAAAACTGTTTTTT
>-|TRBJ2-5|-|TRBV28
CASSSPTGFKYF
TGTGCCAGCAGCTCCCCCACAGGGTTTAAGTACTTC
>-|TRBJ2-1|-|TRBV18
CASSLLVNEQFF
TGTGCCAGCTCACTTCTAGTCAATGAGCAGTTCTTC
>-|TRBJ2-3|-|TRBV6-5
CASSGGSTDTQYF
TGTGCCAGCAGTGGCGGGAGCACAGATACGCAGTATTTT
>-|TRBJ2-5|TRBD1|TRBV11-2
CASSPSGDRAQETQYF
TGTGCCAGCAGCCCTTCCGGGGACAGGGCTCAAGAGACCCAGTACTTC
>-|TRBJ2-4|TRBD1|TRBV5-6
CASSLEDRGSNIQYF
TGTGCCAGCAGCTTGGAGGACAGGGGGTCCAACATTCAGTACTTC
>few|TRBJ1-1|-|TRBV7-6
CASSLGSHTEAFF
TGTGCCAGCAGCTTAGGGAGCCACACTGAAGCTTTCTTT
>few|TRBJ2-6|TRBD2|TRBV11-2
CASSYSGRGSGANVLTF
TGTGCCAGCAGCTACAGTGGGAGGGGCTCTGGGGCCAACGTCCTGACTTTC
>-|TRBJ2-7|-|TRBV7-9
CASSSASSYEQYF
TGTGCCAGCAGCTCCGCTAGCTCCTACGAGCAGTACTTC
>-|TRBJ2-4|-|TRBV6-5
CASSRRQGGWNIQYF
TGTGCCAGCAGTAGAAGACAGGGAGGTTGGAACATTCAGTACTTC
>-|TRBJ2-7|-|TRBV6-1
CASSSSRGQPEQYF
TGTGCCAGCAGTTCCAGTCGAGGGCAGCCTGAGCAGTACTTC
>once|TRBJ2-1|-|TRBV13
CASLLLVGANEQFF
TGTGCCAGCCTACTCCTGGTGGGGGCGAATGAGCAGTTCTTC
>-|TRBJ1-2|TRBD1|TRBV28
CASSAITGEVEGYTF
TGTGCCAGCAGTGCAATAACAGGGGAGGTCGAGGGCTACACCTTC
>once|TRBJ2-5|TRBD2|TRBV5-1
CASSSAGGPGETQYF
TGCGCCAGCAGCTCAGCGGGGGGGCCAGGGGAGACCCAGTACTTC
>few|TRBJ2-2|-|TRBV5-1
CASSKATGNTGELFF
TGCGCCAGCAGCAAGGCAACAGGGAACACCGGGGAGCTGTTTTTT
>-|TRBJ1-1|TRBD1|TRBV6-1
CASSPDRGEAFF
TGTGCCAGCAGCCCCGACAGGGGTGAAGCTTTCTTT
>-|TRBJ1-1|TRBD1|TRBV19
CASSMARKAGGNTEAFF
TGTGCCAGTAGTATGGCTAGAAAGGCAGGGGGTAACACTGAAGCTTTCTTT
>-|TRBJ1-2|TRBD1|TRBV15
CATSTSSGGDGYTF
TGTGCCACCAGCACATCTTCAGGGGGCGACGGCTACACCTTC
>-|TRBJ2-3|TRBD2|TRBV5-1
CASSSLLAGASTDTQYF
TGCGCCAGCAGCTCCTTACTAGCGGGGGCGAGCACAGATACGCAGTATTTT